Below are 10 T cell receptor beta chains sequenced from a single sample in a study of tumor-infiltrating lymphocytes in primary liver carcinoma. Germline DNA was extracted alongside blood RNA, which was obtained from unsorted whole blood. Priming with a constant-region primer yielded TCR beta cDNA from about 510 ng total RNA. Researchers made the TCR beta libraries by running three nested multiplex PCR rounds with slightly modified ARM-PCR. Primers for the first two PCR rounds were TRBV1-TRBV30 forward primers and a C-beta reverse primer (10 cycles per round). A single record per CDR3 protein comes from TCRdb applying MiXCR to the multiplex PCR reads. The sample lists 310,000 or so distinct CDR3 sequences; less than 75% were seen once. Material: peripheral blood. Receptors originate from a man aged 35-49 years with primary liver carcinoma and hepatitis B virus infection.

The V and J genes are TRBV6-2 or TRBV6-3 and TRBJ1-3; D not resolved. CDR3 length: 14 amino acids. Deletions cut 5 bases from V and 0 bases from J, with 8 bases between. Germline lookup yields CDR1 MNHEY and CDR2 SVGEGT. The CDR3 DNA follows: TGTGCCAGCAGTCCCATGATCTCTGGAAACACCATATATTTT. Residues: CASSPMISGNTIYF.

This chain links TRBV18 with TRBJ1-1; D is unresolved. With 2 bases removed from V and 1 base from J, the gap between germline ends came to 11 bases. This CDR3 is 15 amino acids long. The germline CDR1 and CDR2 sequences are KGHSH and LQKENI. Here the CDR3 DNA reads TGTGCCAGCTCACCATCCGCGGACTCGAACACTGAAGCTTTCTTT. Residues: CASSPSADSNTEAFF. The complete variable domain, with remaining parts taken from reference TRBV18 and TRBJ1-1, reads NAGVMQNPRHLVRRRGQEARLRCSPMKGHSHVYWYRQLPEEGLKFMVYLQKENIIDESGMPKERFSAEFPKEGPSILRIQQVVRGDSAAYFCASSPSADSNTEAFFGQGTRLTVV.

This clonotype was seen just once. The junction departs from the called germline gene at one end, perhaps through a read error. The chain is built from TRBV6-5 and TRBJ2-5, with D maybe TRBD2 (8 bases). The CDR3 consists of 20 residues. Germline values: CDR1 MNHEY, CDR2 SVGAGI. The CDR3 spells CASSRTNDRARGLGVEIQYF. CDR3 sequence (DNA): TGTGCCAGCAGTCGAACCAACGACAGGGCGCGGGGACTAGGGGTCGAGATCCAGTACTTC.

This clonotype was detected only once. This may be a read error: a much more frequent sequence differs by one nucleotide. The chain employs TRBV4-3 and TRBJ2-5; D is possibly TRBD1 (6 bases). Germline CDR1 is LGHNA and CDR2 is YSLEER. The CDR3 has 15 residues. The CDR3 nucleotides read TGCGCCAACAGCCAAGAAACAGGGCCCCAAGAGACCCAGTACTTC. As protein: CANSQETGPQETQYF.

The V gene is TRBV5-1, the J gene TRBJ2-3; TRBD1 or TRBD2 may be the D gene (5 bases each). The CDR3 has 14 amino acids. Trimming stripped 0 bases from V and 4 bases from J, with 9 bases between. Germline-derived CDR1 and CDR2 are SGHRS and YFSETQ. The CDR3 DNA is TGCGCCAGCAGCTTGGACCAGGGAGCAGATACGCAGTATTTT. Translated, it gives CASSLDQGADTQYF.

There are a few counts of this clonotype. The J gene is TRBJ2-3, the V gene TRBV10-2; 8 bases map to TRBD2. Looked up from germline, CDR1 is WSHSY and CDR2 is SAAADI. V gave up 2 bases and J gave up 2 bases; unmatched junction bases: 6. The CDR3 covers 16 residues. Written as DNA, the CDR3 is TGCGCCAGCAGTGAGGGGACTAGGGGCCCCACAGATACGCAGTATTTT. It yields the protein CASSEGTRGPTDTQYF.

A remark on this clonotype: One base away lies a much larger clone, so this may be a sequencing read error. This CDR3 fails to terminate in the conserved phenylalanine or tryptophan, so it likely reflects a read error. The chain recombines TRBV29-1 with TRBJ1-1; D unclear. V gave up 4 bases and J gave up 0 bases, with 6 bases separating them. Germline values: CDR1 SQVTM, CDR2 ANQGSEA. The CDR3 has 12 amino acids. The CDR3 protein is CSVVLVNTEAFV. CDR3 DNA sequence: TGCAGCGTTGTGCTCGTGAACACTGAAGCTTTCGTT.

Ten or more counts support this clonotype. The J gene is TRBJ2-7, the V gene TRBV6-1, with TRBD2 matching 11 bases. Germline assignment: CDR1 MNHNS and CDR2 SASEGT. V lost 7 bases, J lost 2 bases, and 13 bases stayed unmatched. The CDR3 length is 17 residues. CDR3 protein: CASKRQPGTSGPYEQYF. The CDR3, as DNA: TGTGCCAGCAAAAGACAGCCCGGGACTAGCGGACCCTACGAGCAGTACTTC.

Ten or more counts support this clonotype. The chain employs TRBV6-1 and TRBJ2-1; the match to TRBD2 covers 7 bases. Trimming cost V 9 bases and J 3 bases; bases outside gene matches: 8. The CDR3 loop spans 14 amino acids. Germline CDR1 is MNHNS and CDR2 is SASEGT. The CDR3 DNA reads TGTGCCAGTCGGGGCGGGAGCGACTACAATGAGCAGTTCTTC. It codes for CASRGGSDYNEQFF.

Worth noting for this clonotype: A clone one base away is much larger, so this may be a read error. The chain has TRBV10-3 and TRBJ2-7; 8 nucleotides line up with TRBD1. V shed 6 bases and J 2 bases; nucleotides not matched to a gene: 3. CDR1 is ENHRY and CDR2 is SYGVKD in the germline V gene. The CDR3 runs to 13 residues. CDR3 region: CAISEDRAYEQYF. CDR3 nucleotide sequence: TGTGCCATCAGCGAGGACAGGGCCTACGAGCAGTACTTC.